This note documents a single T cell receptor beta chain sequence. Its antigen is unidentified. This specimen belongs to a study of neoadjuvant anti-PD-1 for oral cavity cancer. Overall study: Most patients had three to four biweekly doses of 3 mg/kg nivolumab before resection. Around day 43, patients without progression received a fourth nivolumab dose before surgery.

Trimming took 1 base from V and 5 from J; bases not matched to a gene: 5. The CDR3 length is 15 residues. Germline CDR1 is SGDLS and CDR2 is YYNGEE. General study results and limits: Greater tumor shrinkage accompanied bigger post-treatment sizes of preexisting clones. Pretreatment Treg/Th17 ratio correlated inversely with post-treatment tumor clonality.

Method: immunoSEQ multiplex PCR; TCRdb's copy keeps in-frame clones and lacks some. The table includes 9,500 to 15,000 clones, about 67% detected once. The starting material was tumor tissue, obtained before nivolumab (anti-PD-1) treatment. This rearrangement joins TRBV9 to TRBJ1-5; 8 nucleotides agree with TRBD1. The clonotype was recovered from a person aged 35-79 years with oral cavity squamous cell carcinoma. The donor label of this sample is uncertain. The CDR3, as DNA: TGTGCCAGCAGCGTATCAGGGGGCATGGATCAGCCCCAGCATTTT. Translation: CASSVSGGMDQPQHF.